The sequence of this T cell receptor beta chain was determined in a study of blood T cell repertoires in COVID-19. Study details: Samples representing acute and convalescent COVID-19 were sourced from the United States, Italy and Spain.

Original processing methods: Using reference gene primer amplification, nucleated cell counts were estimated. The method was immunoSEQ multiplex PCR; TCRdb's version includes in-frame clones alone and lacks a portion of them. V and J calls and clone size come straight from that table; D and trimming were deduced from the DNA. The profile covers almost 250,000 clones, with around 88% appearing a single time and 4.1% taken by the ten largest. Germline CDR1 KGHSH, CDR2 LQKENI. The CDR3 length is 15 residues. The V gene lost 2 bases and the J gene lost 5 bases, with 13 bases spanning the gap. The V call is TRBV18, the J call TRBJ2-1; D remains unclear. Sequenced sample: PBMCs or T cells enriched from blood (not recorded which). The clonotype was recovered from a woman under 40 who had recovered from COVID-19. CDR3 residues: CASSPSSARNNEQFF. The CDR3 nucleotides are TGTGCCAGCTCACCATCCAGTGCCCGTAACAATGAGCAGTTCTTC. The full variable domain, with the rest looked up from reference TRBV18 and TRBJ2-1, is NAGVMQNPRHLVRRRGQEARLRCSPMKGHSHVYWYRQLPEEGLKFMVYLQKENIIDESGMPKERFSAEFPKEGPSILRIQQVVRGDSAAYFCASSPSSARNNEQFFGPGTRLTVL.